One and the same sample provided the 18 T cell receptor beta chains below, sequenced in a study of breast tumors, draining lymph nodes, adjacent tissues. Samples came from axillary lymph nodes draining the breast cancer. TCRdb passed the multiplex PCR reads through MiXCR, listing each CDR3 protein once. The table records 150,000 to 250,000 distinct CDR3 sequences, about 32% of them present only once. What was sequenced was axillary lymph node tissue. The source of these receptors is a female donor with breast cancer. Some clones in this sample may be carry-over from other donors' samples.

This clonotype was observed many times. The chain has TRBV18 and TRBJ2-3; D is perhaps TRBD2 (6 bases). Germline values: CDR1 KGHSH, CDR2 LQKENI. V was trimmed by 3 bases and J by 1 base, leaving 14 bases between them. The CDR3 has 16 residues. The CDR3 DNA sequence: TGTGCCAGCTCACCGGCAGGCTGGGAGGGCACAGATACGCAGTATTTT. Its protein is CASSPAGWEGTDTQYF.

The CDR3 DNA reads as TGCAGTGCTAGAAGTGGGCAGGGAGAGGGGCCGGAGACCCAGTACTTC. Its protein is CSARSGQGEGPETQYF. The chain uses TRBV20-1 and TRBJ2-5, with D possibly called TRBD1 or TRBD2 (5 bases each). Trimming left V 2 bases short and J 5 bases short, with 21 bases between. Looked up from germline, CDR1 is DFQATT and CDR2 is SNEGSKA (reference sequence). This CDR3 spans 16 amino acids.

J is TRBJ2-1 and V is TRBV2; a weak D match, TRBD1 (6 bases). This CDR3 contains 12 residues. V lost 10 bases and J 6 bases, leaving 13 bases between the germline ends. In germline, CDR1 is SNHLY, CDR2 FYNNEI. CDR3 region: CAILTGRNEQFF. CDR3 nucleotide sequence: TGTGCCATCCTCACAGGGCGCAATGAGCAGTTCTTC. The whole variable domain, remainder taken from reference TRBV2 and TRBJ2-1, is EPEVTQTPSHQVTQMGQEVILRCVPISNHLYFYWYRQILGQKVEFLVSFYNNEISEKSEIFDDQFSVERPDGSNFTLKIRSTKLEDSAMYFCAILTGRNEQFFGPGTRLTVL.

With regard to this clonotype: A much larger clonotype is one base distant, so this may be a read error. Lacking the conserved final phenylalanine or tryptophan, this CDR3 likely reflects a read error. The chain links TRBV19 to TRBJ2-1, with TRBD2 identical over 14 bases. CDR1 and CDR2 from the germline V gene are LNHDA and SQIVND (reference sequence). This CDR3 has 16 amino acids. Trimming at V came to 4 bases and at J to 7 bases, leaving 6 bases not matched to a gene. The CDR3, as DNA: TGTGCCAGTAGTAGGACTAGCGGGAGGTCCCAGAATGAGCAGTTCTCC. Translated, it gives CASSRTSGRSQNEQFS.

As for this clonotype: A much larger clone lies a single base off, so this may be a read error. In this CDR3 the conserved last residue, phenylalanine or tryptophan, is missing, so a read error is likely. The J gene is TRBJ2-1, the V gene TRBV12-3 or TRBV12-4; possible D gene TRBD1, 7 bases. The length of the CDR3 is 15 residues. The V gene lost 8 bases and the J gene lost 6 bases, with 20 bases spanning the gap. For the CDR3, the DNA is TGTGCCAGCCAACGAGGGCAGGGGGGAGTCAATGAGCAGTTCTCC. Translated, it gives CASQRGQGGVNEQFS.

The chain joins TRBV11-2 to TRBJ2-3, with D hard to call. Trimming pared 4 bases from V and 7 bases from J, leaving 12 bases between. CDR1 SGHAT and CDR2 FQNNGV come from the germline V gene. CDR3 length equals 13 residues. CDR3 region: CASSSPVGYTQYF. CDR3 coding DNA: TGTGCCAGCAGCTCACCCGTGGGCTATACGCAGTATTTT.

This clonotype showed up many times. CDR3: CASSIGQADTQYF. CDR3 in DNA: TGTGCCAGTAGTATCGGACAGGCAGATACGCAGTATTTT. The V and J genes are TRBV7-2 and TRBJ2-3; 7 positions agree with TRBD1. This CDR3 has 13 amino acids. Per germline, CDR1 SGHTA and CDR2 FQGNSA. Unmatched junction bases numbered 7, after V lost 9 bases and J lost 4 bases.

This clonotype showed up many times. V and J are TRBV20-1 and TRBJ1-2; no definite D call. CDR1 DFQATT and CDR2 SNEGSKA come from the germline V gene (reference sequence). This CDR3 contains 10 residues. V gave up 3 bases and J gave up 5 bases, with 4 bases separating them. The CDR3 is CSASSYGYTF. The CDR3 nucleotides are TGCAGTGCTAGCAGTTATGGCTACACCTTC.

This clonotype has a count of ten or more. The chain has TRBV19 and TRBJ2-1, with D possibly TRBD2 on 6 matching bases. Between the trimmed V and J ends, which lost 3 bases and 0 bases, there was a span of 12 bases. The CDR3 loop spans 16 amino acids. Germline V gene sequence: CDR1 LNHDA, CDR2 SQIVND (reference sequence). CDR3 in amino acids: CASSISAGSSYNEQFF. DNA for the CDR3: TGTGCCAGTAGTATCTCTGCGGGGAGCTCCTACAATGAGCAGTTCTTC.

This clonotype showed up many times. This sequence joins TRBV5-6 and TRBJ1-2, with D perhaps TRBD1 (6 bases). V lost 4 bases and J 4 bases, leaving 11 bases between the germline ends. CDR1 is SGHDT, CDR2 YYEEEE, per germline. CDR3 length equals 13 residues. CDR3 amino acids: CASSPGQTYGYTF. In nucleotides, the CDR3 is TGTGCCAGCAGCCCTGGACAGACCTATGGCTACACCTTC.

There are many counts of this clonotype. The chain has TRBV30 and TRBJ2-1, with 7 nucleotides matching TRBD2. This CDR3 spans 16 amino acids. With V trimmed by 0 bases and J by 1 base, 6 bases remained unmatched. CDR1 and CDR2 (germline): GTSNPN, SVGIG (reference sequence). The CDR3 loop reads CAWSVPHSGSYNEQFF. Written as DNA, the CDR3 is TGTGCCTGGAGTGTCCCGCATAGCGGGTCCTACAATGAGCAGTTCTTC. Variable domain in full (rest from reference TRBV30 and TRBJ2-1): SQTIHQWPATLVQPVGSPLSLECTVEGTSNPNLYWYRQAAGRGLQLLFYSVGIGQISSEVPQNLSASRPQDRQFILSSKKLLLSDSGFYLCAWSVPHSGSYNEQFFGPGTRLTVL.

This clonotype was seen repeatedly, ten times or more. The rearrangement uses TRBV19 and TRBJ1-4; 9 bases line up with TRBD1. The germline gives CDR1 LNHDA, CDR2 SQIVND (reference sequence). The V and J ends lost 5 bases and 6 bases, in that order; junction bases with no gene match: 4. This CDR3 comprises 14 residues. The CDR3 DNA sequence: TGTGCCAGTAGTGCGTGGACAGGGGATGAAAAACTGTTTTTT. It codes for CASSAWTGDEKLFF.

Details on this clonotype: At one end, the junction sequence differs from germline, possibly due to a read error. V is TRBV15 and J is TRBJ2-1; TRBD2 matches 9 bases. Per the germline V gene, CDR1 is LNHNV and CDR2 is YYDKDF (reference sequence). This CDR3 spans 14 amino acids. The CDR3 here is CTTTAGGGYNGQFF. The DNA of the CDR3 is TGTACCACCACGGCGGGAGGGGGATACAATGGGCAGTTCTTC.

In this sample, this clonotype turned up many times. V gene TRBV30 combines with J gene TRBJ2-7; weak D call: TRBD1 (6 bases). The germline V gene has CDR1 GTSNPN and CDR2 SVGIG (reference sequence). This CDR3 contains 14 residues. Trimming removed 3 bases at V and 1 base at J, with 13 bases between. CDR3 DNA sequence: TGTGCCTGGAGCCTACCGGGACATTCCTACGAGCAGTACTTC. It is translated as CAWSLPGHSYEQYF.

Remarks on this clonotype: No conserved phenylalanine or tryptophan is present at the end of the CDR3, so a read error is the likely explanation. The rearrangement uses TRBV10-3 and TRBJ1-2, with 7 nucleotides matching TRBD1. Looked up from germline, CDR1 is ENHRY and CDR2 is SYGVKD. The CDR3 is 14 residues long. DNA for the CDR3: TGTGCCAGCAGTTATCTACAGGGGAGCTATGGCTACACCTCC. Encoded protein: CASSYLQGSYGYTS.

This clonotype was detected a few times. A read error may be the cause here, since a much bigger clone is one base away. DNA for the CDR3: TGTGCCAGCAGCTTGGCCAACTCCGAGCAGTACTTC. This gives the protein CASSLANSEQYF. The chain recombines TRBV5-6 with TRBJ2-7; D is unresolved. V was pared by 0 bases and J by 6 bases, with 7 bases between. The germline V gene encodes CDR1 SGHDT and CDR2 YYEEEE. The length of the CDR3 is 12 residues.

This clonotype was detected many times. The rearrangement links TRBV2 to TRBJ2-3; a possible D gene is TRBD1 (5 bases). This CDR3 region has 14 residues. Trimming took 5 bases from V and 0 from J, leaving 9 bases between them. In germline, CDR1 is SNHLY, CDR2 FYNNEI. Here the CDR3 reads CASSRDSSTDTQYF. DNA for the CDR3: TGTGCCAGCAGTCGTGACAGTAGCACAGATACGCAGTATTTT.

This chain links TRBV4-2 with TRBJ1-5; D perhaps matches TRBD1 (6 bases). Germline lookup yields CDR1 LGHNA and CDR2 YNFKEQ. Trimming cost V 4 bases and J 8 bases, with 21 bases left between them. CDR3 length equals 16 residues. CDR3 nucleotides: TGTGCCAGCAGCCCACTAGCGGGGGGCGGGGTCGAGCCCCAGCATTTT. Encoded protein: CASSPLAGGGVEPQHF.